The clone carrying this T cell receptor (beta chain) occurred many times. The antigen is not known. The sample comes from a study of glioma-infiltrating T cells. Study-wide findings and caveats: Above-expected tissue-blood divergence occurred in all gliomas, most in low-grade ones.

The iRepertoire nested amplicon-rescue multiplex PCR amplified TCR alpha and beta CDR3s from RNA. TCRdb called the multiplex PCR reads again in MiXCR, with one record for every CDR3 protein. The sample has 40,000 or so distinct CDR3 sequences, about 22% seen once. The germline V gene has CDR1 SNHLY and CDR2 FYNNEI. The CDR3 is 16 amino acids. V gave up 6 bases and J gave up 0 bases, with 17 bases separating them. This receptor was taken from a human donor with low-grade glioma or glioblastoma, undergoing nonglioma brain surgery, or in good health (not recorded which). The sample was glioma tissue, nonneoplastic brain tissue, or PBMCs (not recorded which). V and J are TRBV2 and TRBJ1-1; possible D gene TRBD1, 6 bases. The CDR3 here is CASSLLRGQMNTEAFF. The CDR3 nucleotides are TGTGCCAGCAGCCTCCTGAGGGGACAAATGAACACTGAAGCTTTCTTT. Variable domain in full (rest from reference TRBV2 and TRBJ1-1): EPEVTQTPSHQVTQMGQEVILRCVPISNHLYFYWYRQILGQKVEFLVSFYNNEISEKSEIFDDQFSVERPDGSNFTLKIRSTKLEDSAMYFCASSLLRGQMNTEAFFGQGTRLTVV.